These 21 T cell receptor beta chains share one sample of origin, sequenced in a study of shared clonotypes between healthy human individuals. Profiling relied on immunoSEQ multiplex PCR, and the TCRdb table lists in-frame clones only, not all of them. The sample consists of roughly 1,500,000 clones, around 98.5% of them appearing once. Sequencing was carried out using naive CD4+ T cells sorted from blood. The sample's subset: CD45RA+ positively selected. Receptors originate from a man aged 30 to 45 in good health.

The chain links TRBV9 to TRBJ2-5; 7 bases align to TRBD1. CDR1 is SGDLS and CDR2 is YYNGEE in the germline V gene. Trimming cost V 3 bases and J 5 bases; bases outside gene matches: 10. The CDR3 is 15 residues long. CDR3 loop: CASSATGDFFETQYF. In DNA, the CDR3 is TGTGCCAGCAGCGCAACAGGGGATTTTTTTGAGACCCAGTACTTC.

This CDR3 is CASSPSPGTGVTYEQYF. The CDR3 nucleotides are TGTGCCAGCAGTCCAAGCCCCGGGACAGGTGTAACCTACGAGCAGTACTTC. The V and J genes are TRBV28 and TRBJ2-7; TRBD1 matches at 8 bases. Germline CDR1 reads MDHEN; CDR2 reads SYDVKM. The length of the CDR3 is 17 residues. V dropped 5 bases and J dropped 2; count of bases not matched to a gene: 14. Complete variable domain (other parts from reference TRBV28 and TRBJ2-7): DVKVTQSSRYLVKRTGEKVFLECVQDMDHENMFWYRQDPGLGLRLIYFSYDVKMKEKGDIPEGYSVSREKKERFSLILESASTNQTSMYLCASSPSPGTGVTYEQYFGPGTRLTVT.

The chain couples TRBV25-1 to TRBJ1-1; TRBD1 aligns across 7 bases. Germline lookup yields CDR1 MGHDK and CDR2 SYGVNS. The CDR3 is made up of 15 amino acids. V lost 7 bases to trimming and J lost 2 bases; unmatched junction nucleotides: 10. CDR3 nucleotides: TGTGCCAGCAAAGGGGCAGGGGGGTCCAACACTGAAGCTTTCTTT. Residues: CASKGAGGSNTEAFF.

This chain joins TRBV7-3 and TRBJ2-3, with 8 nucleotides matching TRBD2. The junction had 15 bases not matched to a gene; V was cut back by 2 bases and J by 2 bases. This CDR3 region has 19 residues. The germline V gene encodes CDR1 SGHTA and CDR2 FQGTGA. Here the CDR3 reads CASSLGLSLGLDYTDTQYF. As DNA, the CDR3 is TGTGCCAGCAGCTTAGGATTAAGCCTGGGACTAGATTACACAGATACGCAGTATTTT.

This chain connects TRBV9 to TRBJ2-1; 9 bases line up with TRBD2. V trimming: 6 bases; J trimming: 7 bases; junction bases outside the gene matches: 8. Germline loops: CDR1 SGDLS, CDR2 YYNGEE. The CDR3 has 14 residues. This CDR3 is CASNRNSGSNEQFF. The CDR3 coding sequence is TGTGCCAGCAATCGAAATAGCGGGAGTAATGAGCAGTTCTTC. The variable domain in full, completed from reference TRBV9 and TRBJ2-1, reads DSGVTQTPKHLITATGQRVTLRCSPRSGDLSVYWYQQSLDQGLQFLIQYYNGEERAKGNILERFSAQQFPDLHSELNLSSLELGDSALYFCASNRNSGSNEQFFGPGTRLTVL.

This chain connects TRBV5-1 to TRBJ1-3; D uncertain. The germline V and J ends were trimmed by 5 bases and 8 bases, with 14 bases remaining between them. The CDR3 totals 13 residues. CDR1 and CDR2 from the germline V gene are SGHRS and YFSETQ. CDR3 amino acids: CASSTGPLDTIYF. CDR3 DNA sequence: TGCGCCAGCAGTACCGGGCCGCTCGACACCATATATTTT.

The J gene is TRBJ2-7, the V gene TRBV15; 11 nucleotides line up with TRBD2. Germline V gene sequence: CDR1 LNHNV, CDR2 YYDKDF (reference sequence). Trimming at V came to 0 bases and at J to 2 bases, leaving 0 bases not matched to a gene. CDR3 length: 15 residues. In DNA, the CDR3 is TGTGCCACCAGCAGAGAACTAGCGGGAGCCTACGAGCAGTACTTC. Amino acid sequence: CATSRELAGAYEQYF.

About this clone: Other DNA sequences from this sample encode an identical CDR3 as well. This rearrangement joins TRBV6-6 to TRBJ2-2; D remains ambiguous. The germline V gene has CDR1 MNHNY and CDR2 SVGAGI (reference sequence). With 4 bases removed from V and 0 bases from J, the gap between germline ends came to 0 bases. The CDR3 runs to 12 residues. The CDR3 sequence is CASSSNTGELFF. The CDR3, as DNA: TGTGCCAGCAGTTCGAACACCGGGGAGCTGTTTTTT.

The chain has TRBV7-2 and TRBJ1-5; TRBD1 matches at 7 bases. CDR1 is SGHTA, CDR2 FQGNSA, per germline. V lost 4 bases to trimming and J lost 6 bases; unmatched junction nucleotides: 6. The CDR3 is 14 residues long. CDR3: CASSSTGKGQPQHF. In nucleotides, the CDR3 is TGTGCCAGCAGCTCGACAGGGAAGGGTCAGCCCCAGCATTTT.

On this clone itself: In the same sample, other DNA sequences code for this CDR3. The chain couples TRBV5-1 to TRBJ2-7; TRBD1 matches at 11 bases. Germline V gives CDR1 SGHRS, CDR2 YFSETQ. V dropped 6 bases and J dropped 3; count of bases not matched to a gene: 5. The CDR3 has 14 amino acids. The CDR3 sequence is CASNPGQGVYEQYF. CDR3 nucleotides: TGCGCCAGCAACCCGGGACAGGGGGTCTACGAGCAGTACTTC.

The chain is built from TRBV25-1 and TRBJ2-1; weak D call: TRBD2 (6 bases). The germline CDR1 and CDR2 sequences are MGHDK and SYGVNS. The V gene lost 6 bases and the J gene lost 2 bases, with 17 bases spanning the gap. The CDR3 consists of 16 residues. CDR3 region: CASSPNWREPYNEQFF. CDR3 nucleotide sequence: TGTGCCAGCAGCCCCAATTGGAGGGAACCCTACAATGAGCAGTTCTTC.

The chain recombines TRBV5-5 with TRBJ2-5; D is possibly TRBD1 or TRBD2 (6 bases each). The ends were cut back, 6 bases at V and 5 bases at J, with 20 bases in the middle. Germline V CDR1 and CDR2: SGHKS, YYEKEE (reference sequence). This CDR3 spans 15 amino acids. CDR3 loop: CASIRLGGSGETQYF. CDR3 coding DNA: TGTGCCAGCATCCGTCTAGGGGGGTCCGGGGAGACCCAGTACTTC.

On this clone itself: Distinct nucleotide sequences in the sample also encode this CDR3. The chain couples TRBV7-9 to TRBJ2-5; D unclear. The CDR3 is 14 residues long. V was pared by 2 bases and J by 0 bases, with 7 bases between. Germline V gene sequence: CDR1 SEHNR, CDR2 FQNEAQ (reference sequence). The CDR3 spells CASSLQEYQETQYF. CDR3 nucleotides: TGTGCCAGCAGCTTACAAGAGTACCAAGAGACCCAGTACTTC. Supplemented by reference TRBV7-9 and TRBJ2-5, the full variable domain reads DTGVSQNPRHKITKRGQNVTFRCDPISEHNRLYWYRQTLGQGPEFLTYFQNEAQLEKSRLLSDRFSAERPKGSFSTLEIQRTEQGDSAMYLCASSLQEYQETQYFGPGTRLLVL.

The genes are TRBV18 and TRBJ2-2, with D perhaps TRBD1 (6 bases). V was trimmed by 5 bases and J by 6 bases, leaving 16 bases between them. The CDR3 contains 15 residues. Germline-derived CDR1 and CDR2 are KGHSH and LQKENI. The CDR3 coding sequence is TGTGCCAGCTCAACCAACTACAGGGTGTCCGGGGAGCTGTTTTTT. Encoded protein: CASSTNYRVSGELFF.

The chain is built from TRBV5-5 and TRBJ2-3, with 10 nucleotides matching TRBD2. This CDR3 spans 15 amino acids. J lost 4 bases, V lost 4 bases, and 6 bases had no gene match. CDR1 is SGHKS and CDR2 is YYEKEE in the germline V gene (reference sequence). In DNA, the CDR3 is TGTGCCAGCAGCCCCCTAGCGGGAGCCCCAGATACGCAGTATTTT. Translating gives CASSPLAGAPDTQYF.

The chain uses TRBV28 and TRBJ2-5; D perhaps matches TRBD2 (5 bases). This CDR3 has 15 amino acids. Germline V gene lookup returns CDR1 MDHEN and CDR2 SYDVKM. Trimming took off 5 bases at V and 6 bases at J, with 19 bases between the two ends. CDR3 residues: CASSAGSVERKTQYF. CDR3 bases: TGTGCCAGCAGTGCAGGTAGCGTGGAGAGAAAGACCCAGTACTTC.

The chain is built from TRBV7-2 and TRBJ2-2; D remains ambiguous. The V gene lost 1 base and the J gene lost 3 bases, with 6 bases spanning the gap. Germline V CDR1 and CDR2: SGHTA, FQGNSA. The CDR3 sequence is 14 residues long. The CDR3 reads CASSLGRHTGELFF. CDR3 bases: TGTGCCAGCAGCTTAGGACGGCACACCGGGGAGCTGTTTTTT.

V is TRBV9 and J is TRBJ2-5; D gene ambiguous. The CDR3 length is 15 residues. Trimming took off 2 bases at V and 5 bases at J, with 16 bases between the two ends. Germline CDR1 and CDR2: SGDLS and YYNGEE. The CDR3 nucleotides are TGTGCCAGCAGCGTCACCCCAGGCTTGTTGGAGACCCAGTACTTC. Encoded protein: CASSVTPGLLETQYF.

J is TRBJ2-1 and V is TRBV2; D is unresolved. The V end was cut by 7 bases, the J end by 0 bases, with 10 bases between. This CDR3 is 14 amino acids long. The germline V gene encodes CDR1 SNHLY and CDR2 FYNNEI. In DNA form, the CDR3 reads TGTGCCAGCACAAGAGTGAGCTCCTACAATGAGCAGTTCTTC. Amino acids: CASTRVSSYNEQFF.

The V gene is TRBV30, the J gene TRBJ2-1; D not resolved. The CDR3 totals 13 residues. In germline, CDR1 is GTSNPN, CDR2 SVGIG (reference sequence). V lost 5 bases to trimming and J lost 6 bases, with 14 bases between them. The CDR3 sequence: CAWAAIAGNEQFF. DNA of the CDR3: TGTGCCTGGGCAGCAATAGCCGGCAATGAGCAGTTCTTC.

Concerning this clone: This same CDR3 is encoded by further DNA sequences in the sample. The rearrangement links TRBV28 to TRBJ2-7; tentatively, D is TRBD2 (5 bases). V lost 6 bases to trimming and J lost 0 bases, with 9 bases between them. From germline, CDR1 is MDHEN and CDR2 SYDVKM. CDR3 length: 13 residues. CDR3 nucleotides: TGTGCCAGCAGGTCGGGGAGCTCCTACGAGCAGTACTTC. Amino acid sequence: CASRSGSSYEQYF.